This TCR beta chain was obtained from a study of cytomegalovirus exposure and HLA in healthy donors. Turning to the study itself: Earlier results showed 90 million to 130 million unique TCR beta sequences derived from about 179 million T cells. Out of approximately 400 genotyped donors, 81% belonged to the Caucasian-associated ancestry cluster.

The CDR3 is made up of 13 amino acids. The germline V gene encodes CDR1 WNHNN and CDR2 SYGVQD (reference sequence). V gave up 4 bases and J gave up 4 bases, with 11 bases separating them. PCR involved 60 Vbeta and 13 Jbeta primers. Sequenced by immunoSEQ multiplex PCR; TCRdb stores in-frame clones only, minus some. There are around 140,000 clones in the sample; over 60% occur only once, and less than 15% lies in the top ten. The chain recombines TRBV10-1 with TRBJ2-7; perhaps TRBD2 as D (6 bases). Sequencing was carried out using PBMCs. The receptor comes from a man aged 35-49 years in good health and CMV-seropositive. CDR3 protein: CASSGLDPYEQYF. The CDR3 nucleotides are TGCGCCAGCAGTGGACTAGACCCTTACGAGCAGTACTTC.